These T cell receptor beta chains were read from a single sample in a study of blood T cell repertoires in COVID-19. Method: immunoSEQ multiplex PCR; TCRdb's copy keeps in-frame clones and lacks some. The sample holds approximately 85,000 clones, 85% to 95% seen once. The sample taken for sequencing was peripheral blood. The receptors originated from a woman between 55 and 75 years old with active COVID-19. Both conserved end residues are part of each CDR3. D genes are given only for firm matches. Only some rows state a clone size, as once, few, many or a class for expanded clones.

TRBV4-1	-	TRBJ2-2	-	CASSQAVGRIPGELFF	TGCGCCAGCAGCCAAGCGGTGGGGCGTATTCCCGGGGAGCTGTTTTTT
TRBV29-1	-	TRBJ2-5	once	CSVKWGSGGGETQYF	TGCAGCGTCAAGTGGGGTAGCGGAGGCGGCGAGACCCAGTACTTC
TRBV6-5	TRBD1	TRBJ1-4	-	CASSSTGTEKLFF	TGTGCCAGCAGTTCGACAGGGACAGAAAAACTGTTTTTT
TRBV28	-	TRBJ2-4	-	CASSSPTELAKNIQYF	TGTGCCAGCAGTTCCCCGACTGAACTAGCCAAAAACATTCAGTACTTC
TRBV2	TRBD1	TRBJ2-2	once	CASSGQGGTGELFF	TGTGCCAGCAGCGGACAGGGAGGAACCGGGGAGCTGTTTTTT
TRBV3-1/TRBV3-2	TRBD1	TRBJ1-3	-	CASSYRTGRSGNTIYF	TGTGCCAGCAGCTATCGGACAGGTCGCTCTGGAAACACCATATATTTT
TRBV18	-	TRBJ2-7	-	CASSPGTSFIAEQYF	TGTGCCAGCTCACCCGGAACTAGCTTCATCGCCGAGCAGTACTTC
TRBV19	TRBD1	TRBJ1-4	-	CASTKFEGAGQEKLFF	TGTGCCAGTACCAAATTCGAGGGGGCAGGTCAGGAAAAACTGTTTTTT
TRBV7-2	-	TRBJ2-5	once	CASSLLGGTQYF	TGTGCCAGCAGCTTACTAGGAGGGACCCAGTACTTC
TRBV6-6	-	TRBJ2-7	-	CASSSGFGVTYEQYF	TGTGCCAGCAGCTCCGGGTTTGGAGTCACCTACGAGCAGTACTTC
TRBV11-2	TRBD2	TRBJ2-1	-	CASSPTSGRGNEQFF	TGTGCCAGCAGCCCGACTAGCGGGAGGGGGAATGAGCAGTTCTTC
TRBV29-1	-	TRBJ2-2	-	CSVFQGNTGELFF	TGCAGCGTTTTCCAGGGGAACACCGGGGAGCTGTTTTTT
TRBV27	-	TRBJ2-1	-	CASQRTGSSYNEQFF	TGTGCCAGCCAACGGACGGGGAGCTCCTACAATGAGCAGTTCTTC
TRBV28	-	TRBJ2-1	-	CASRIRGLNKYNEQFF	TGTGCCAGCCGCATACGAGGACTTAATAAGTACAATGAGCAGTTCTTC
TRBV7-9	TRBD1	TRBJ2-3	-	CASSPRDRGKRTDTQYF	TGTGCCAGCAGCCCGAGGGACAGGGGGAAACGCACAGATACGCAGTATTTT